The rows below give T cell receptor beta chains drawn from one sample of a study of T cells in Graves' hyperthyroidism and ophthalmopathy. TCRdb used MiXCR to reprocess the multiplex PCR reads, holding one entry per CDR3 protein. The table has fewer than 850,000 distinct CDR3 sequences, roughly 17% seen once. Material: blood. These receptors originate from a man aged 50-60 years with Graves' hyperthyroidism. Both conserved end residues are part of each CDR3. The D gene is left open where the match is weak. Rows may omit the clone size; those that give it use once, few, many or a size class.

>TRBD2|NA|TRBJ2-7|TRBV3-1
CASSQYPSGRAYEQYF
TGTGCCAGCAGCCAATATCCTAGCGGGAGGGCCTACGAGCAGTACTTC
>TRBD1|NA|TRBJ1-2|TRBV3-1
CASSRRQGGGYTF
TGTGCCAGCAGCCGGAGACAGGGAGGTGGCTACACCTTC
>TRBD2|NA|TRBJ2-6|TRBV3-1
CASSQDFPGLASGANVLTF
TGTGCCAGCAGCCAAGATTTCCCGGGACTAGCGTCTGGGGCCAACGTCCTGACTTTC
>TRBD1|NA|TRBJ2-3|TRBV7-8
CASSFKGQVADTQYF
TGTGCCAGCAGCTTCAAGGGACAGGTGGCAGATACGCAGTATTTT
>TRBD1|many|TRBJ2-7|TRBV11-2
CASSGRDRSSYEQYF
TGTGCCAGCAGCGGCCGGGACAGAAGCTCCTACGAGCAGTACTTC
>NA|NA|TRBJ1-2|TRBV27
CASRAHDGAERRGSYTF
TGTGCCAGCAGGGCCCATGATGGGGCAGAGAGACGCGGTAGCTACACCTTC
>TRBD1|many|TRBJ2-1|TRBV6-1
CASSEYGQGNNEQFF
TGTGCCAGCAGTGAATACGGACAGGGGAACAATGAGCAGTTCTTC
>TRBD2|many|TRBJ2-1|TRBV7-8
CASSHYSGSTYNEQFF
TGTGCCAGCAGCCATTATAGCGGGAGCACCTACAATGAGCAGTTCTTC
>TRBD1|many|TRBJ1-1|TRBV14
CASSDTGGWTEAFF
TGTGCCAGCAGCGATACAGGGGGCTGGACTGAAGCTTTCTTT
>NA|few|TRBJ2-7|TRBV7-9
CASSLPRALNEQYF
TGTGCCAGCAGCTTACCGAGGGCCCTTAACGAGCAGTACTTC
>NA|many|TRBJ2-5|TRBV7-3
CASSLWTSETQYF
TGTGCCAGCAGCTTATGGACCTCCGAGACCCAGTACTTC
>NA|many|TRBJ2-1|TRBV3-1
CASRGESSYNEQFF
TGTGCCAGCCGAGGGGAAAGCTCCTACAATGAGCAGTTCTTC
>TRBD2|few|TRBJ2-1|TRBV5-1
CASSFEREGGEFF
TGCGCCAGCAGCTTTGAGCGGGAGGGTGGAGAGTTCTTC
>NA|few|TRBJ2-7|TRBV7-2
CASSEYSDYRSYEQYF
TGTGCCAGCAGCGAATACTCGGACTACCGATCCTACGAGCAGTACTTC
>NA|many|TRBJ1-1|TRBV6-1
CASRTTGSPFETEAFF
TGTGCCAGCAGAACTACAGGATCTCCCTTTGAGACTGAAGCTTTCTTT
>NA|NA|TRBJ2-1|TRBV6-2/TRBV6-3
CASGMNNEQFF
TGTGCCAGCGGGATGAACAATGAGCAGTTCTTC
>NA|few|TRBJ1-1|TRBV6-1
CASSALPAFF
TGTGCCAGCTCCGCGCTACCAGCTTTCTTT
>NA|NA|TRBJ1-5|TRBV3-1
CASSHGTYVDQPQHF
TGTGCCAGCAGCCACGGGACGTATGTCGATCAGCCCCAGCATTTT
>NA|few|TRBJ2-2|TRBV10-3
CAISAPGHKTTKNTGELFF
TGTGCCATCAGTGCGCCGGGACACAAAACGACGAAGAACACCGGGGAGCTGTTTTTT
>NA|few|TRBJ1-1|TRBV6-9
CASSSGTGTEAFF
TGTGCCAGCAGTTCTGGGACGGGGACTGAAGCTTTCTTT
>NA|NA|TRBJ2-7|TRBV5-5
CASSLLGDYEQYF
TGTGCCAGCAGCTTGCTAGGGGATTACGAGCAGTACTTC
>TRBD1|many|TRBJ1-5|TRBV2
CASSYTGGNQPQHF
TGTGCCAGCAGCTACACAGGGGGCAATCAGCCCCAGCATTTT
>TRBD2|few|TRBJ2-7|TRBV6-1
CASSPFSTSGRKPSYEQYF
TGTGCCAGCAGTCCCTTTTCGACTAGCGGGAGGAAACCTTCCTACGAGCAGTACTTC
>NA|many|TRBJ1-1|TRBV10-3
CAIRGNMNTEAFF
TGTGCCATCAGGGGCAATATGAACACTGAAGCTTTCTTT